A selection of T cell receptor beta chains follows, all from one sample in a study of T cells in Graves' hyperthyroidism and ophthalmopathy. MiXCR, applied by TCRdb to the multiplex PCR reads, yields one record per CDR3 protein. The sample has 500,000 or so distinct CDR3 sequences, more than 15% seen once; the top ten hold approximately 16%. Input material: blood. The receptor source for this set is a woman under 30 with Graves' ophthalmopathy. Each CDR3 is given without its conserved first and last residue. The listing skips clone size in some rows; elsewhere it reads once, few, many or a size class.

J gene	clone size	V gene	CDR3 length	CDR3 protein
TRBJ1-1	many	TRBV6-1	13	ASRQGQTANTEAF
TRBJ2-5	few	TRBV5-1	15	ASSEVVESGGVETQY
TRBJ2-7	many	TRBV5-1	12	ASSLGQGDYEQY
TRBJ2-3	many	TRBV7-3	12	ASSPRGRADTQY
TRBJ1-5	many	TRBV3-1	11	ASSQEGFQPQH
TRBJ2-7	many	TRBV6-2/TRBV6-3	11	ASSFSATYEQY
TRBJ2-7	many	TRBV7-6	14	ASSLPEGTASYEQY
TRBJ2-7	few	TRBV4-1	14	ASSQGGAGGGGEQY
TRBJ1-2	many	TRBV9	10	ASTSGGYGYT
TRBJ2-2	few	TRBV20-1	11	SASLLNTGELF
TRBJ2-5	many	TRBV12-3/TRBV12-4	12	ASTPSSRKETQY
TRBJ1-1	many	TRBV6-1	11	ASIPAQNTEAF
TRBJ1-5	few	TRBV7-2	12	ASSLLGKDQPQH
TRBJ2-3	few	TRBV7-9	11	ASNSWGPDTQY
TRBJ2-7	NA	TRBV7-9	13	ASSNDQGTTYEQY
TRBJ1-1	NA	TRBV12-3/TRBV12-4	12	ASSLRTGYWEAF
TRBJ1-1	NA	TRBV4-1	12	ASSHEVRNTEAF
TRBJ1-2	many	TRBV5-1	14	ASSLAHTPDIYGYT
TRBJ2-3	NA	TRBV20-1	14	SASTSGGALTDTQY
TRBJ2-7	many	TRBV6-1	12	ASSRRTDLGEQY
TRBJ2-4	many	TRBV12-3/TRBV12-4	11	ASSPGPWDIQY
TRBJ1-2	NA	TRBV4-1	15	ASSHISLMQGGYGYT
TRBJ1-4	few	TRBV2	13	ASSERGLGDEKLF
TRBJ1-5	many	TRBV30	14	AWSRATRETDQPQH
TRBJ2-7	NA	TRBV18	13	ASSPIGGGAYEQY
TRBJ1-1	many	TRBV27	12	ASTDTGYGTEAF
TRBJ2-1	many	TRBV7-3	13	ASSLGVSGGGEQF
TRBJ2-1	few	TRBV7-9	12	ANSLGQDYNEQF
TRBJ2-7	many	TRBV7-2	13	ASSLSAGGPYEQY
TRBJ1-5	few	TRBV5-6	13	ASSTGQRSNQPQH
TRBJ1-2	NA	TRBV6-1	13	ASSESWGPGYGYT
TRBJ2-3	NA	TRBV6-4	13	ASSPLAGDADTQY
TRBJ1-6	NA	TRBV28	12	ASSLGGTGSPLH
TRBJ1-2	many	TRBV28	13	ASSSRGAGNYGYT
TRBJ1-1	many	TRBV7-8	13	ASSLQGQTYTEAF
TRBJ2-5	few	TRBV4-1	16	ASSHGGLAGGDQETQY
TRBJ1-2	many	TRBV4-1	11	ASSPDRLYGYT
TRBJ2-1	many	TRBV6-5	12	ASSYEPLFNEQF
TRBJ2-7	many	TRBV6-2/TRBV6-3	12	ASRASGRNYEQY
TRBJ1-1	few	TRBV25-1	13	ASSEGTGLNTEAF
TRBJ2-5	few	TRBV20-1	15	SAHPAVAGRDQETQY
TRBJ1-4	many	TRBV30	16	AWSTGTPGTATNEKLF
TRBJ2-7	many	TRBV5-1	12	ASSTRTASYEQY
TRBJ2-7	many	TRBV13	12	ASSLHRGVYEQY
TRBJ2-3	few	TRBV28	12	ASRNLRETDTQY
TRBJ2-1	once	TRBV7-2	15	ASGEDRGGLAPNEQF
TRBJ1-5	NA	TRBV20-1	12	SARERGPAQPQH
TRBJ1-5	NA	TRBV20-1	14	SARVSGTLGNQPQH
TRBJ1-6	NA	TRBV12-3/TRBV12-4	13	ASSLGVGNGSPLH
TRBJ2-3	many	TRBV30	15	AWTSGLAGGPTDTQY
TRBJ2-3	many	TRBV28	12	ASSFRRLGDTQY
TRBJ2-1	NA	TRBV28	14	ASSLKLAGLYNEQF
TRBJ2-2	NA	TRBV7-9	11	ASRRTDTGELF